This TCR beta chain was obtained from a study of Ad26.COV2.S vaccination and SARS-CoV-2 variants. On the study more broadly: The donor participated in the COV1001 trial, in its Ad26.COV2.S arm. Ad26.COV2.S, an intramuscular injection, was given once or twice 56 days apart. Regarding the study as a whole: Responses of spike-specific T cells (both CD8+ and CD4+) reportedly showed substantial breadth after vaccination. Overall T cell responses may have been underestimated by the analyses of TCR breadth and depth.

The CDR3 extends over 15 amino acids. Germline V gene sequence: CDR1 ENHRY, CDR2 SYGVKD. Deletions cut 3 bases from V and 2 bases from J, with 13 bases between. On this clone itself: As yet, its antigen is unknown.

Assay used: immunoSEQ multiplex PCR; TCRdb lists only in-frame clones, some missing. The sample consists of around 250,000 clones, roughly 89% of them appearing once. The treatment was: over 15 received Ad26.COV2.S at low or high dose, single or two shots; several received placebo; per-sample allocation not given. Day 63 following the first vaccine or placebo injection was when the samples were taken. The V call is TRBV10-3, the J call TRBJ1-1; D perhaps matches TRBD1 (5 bases). The receptor was derived from a person between 18 and 65 years old who received the Ad26.COV2.S COVID-19 vaccine or a placebo. The sequencing here drew on peripheral blood, taken in a trial of Ad26.COV2.S vaccine versus placebo. The CDR3 bases are TGTGCCATCAGTGACTCCGCCAGGGTTAACACTGAAGCTTTCTTT. Protein product: CAISDSARVNTEAFF.